These T cell receptor beta chains were read from a single sample in a study of T cells in Graves' hyperthyroidism and ophthalmopathy. Using its own MiXCR run on the multiplex PCR reads, TCRdb lists one record per CDR3 protein. The profile shows approximately 560,000 distinct CDR3 sequences, roughly 46% of them singletons. The sequencing sample was made of peripheral blood or thyroid tissue (not recorded which). Receptors were obtained from a woman aged 18-29 years with Graves' hyperthyroidism. The CDR3 runs from the conserved cysteine through the conserved F or W. D genes are given only for firm matches. Clone size, where shown, is once, few, many, or a class for clones that have expanded.

NA	TRBD1	TRBV7-6	TRBJ2-7	CASSPPLQGAYEQYF	TGTGCCAGCAGCCCCCCCCTACAGGGGGCCTACGAGCAGTACTTC
NA	NA	TRBV6-2/TRBV6-3	TRBJ2-7	CASKHRRSYEQYF	TGTGCCAGCAAACACCGTCGCTCGTACGAGCAGTACTTC
NA	TRBD1	TRBV10-3	TRBJ2-7	CAISRDSGSYEQYF	TGTGCCATCAGTCGGGACAGTGGATCCTACGAGCAGTACTTC
few	TRBD1	TRBV19	TRBJ1-1	CASSIVWDRVTTEAFF	TGTGCCAGTAGTATCGTTTGGGACAGGGTGACCACTGAAGCTTTCTTT
many	TRBD1	TRBV29-1	TRBJ2-5	CSTSQGGFGSQETQYF	TGCAGCACTTCACAGGGGGGTTTTGGTTCGCAAGAGACCCAGTACTTC
NA	TRBD2	TRBV24-1	TRBJ2-7	CATSDFTSGRGEQYF	TGTGCCACCAGTGATTTTACTAGCGGGAGAGGCGAGCAGTACTTC
NA	NA	TRBV25-1	TRBJ1-6	CASSRDIAYNSPLHF	TGTGCCAGCAGTCGGGACATCGCCTATAATTCACCCCTCCACTTT
few	TRBD1	TRBV7-9	TRBJ1-4	CASSAPGTGGEKLFF	TGTGCCAGCAGCGCTCCCGGGACAGGGGGCGAAAAACTGTTTTTT
NA	NA	TRBV20-1	TRBJ2-3	CSARVQTAGQYF	TGCAGTGCTAGGGTACAGACAGCCGGGCAGTATTTT
few	NA	TRBV7-3	TRBJ2-7	CASSLSSNYEQYF	TGTGCCAGCAGCTTAAGCTCAAACTACGAGCAGTACTTC
NA	NA	TRBV2	TRBJ1-6	CASSERAENSPLHF	TGTGCCAGCAGTGAAAGGGCGGAAAATTCACCCCTCCACTTT
NA	NA	TRBV7-9	TRBJ1-1	CASSRDAHDTEAFF	TGTGCCAGCAGCCGGGACGCGCATGACACTGAAGCTTTCTTT
few	NA	TRBV2	TRBJ2-7	CASSYGGYGGYEQYF	TGTGCCAGCAGTTACGGCGGCTACGGGGGATACGAGCAGTACTTC
many	TRBD2	TRBV7-9	TRBJ2-5	CASSPPSGSRQETQYF	TGTGCCAGCAGCCCCCCCAGCGGGAGTAGGCAAGAGACCCAGTACTTC
NA	TRBD2	TRBV10-3	TRBJ2-7	CASSRILAESSYEQYF	TGTGCCAGCAGTCGGATTCTAGCGGAAAGCTCCTACGAGCAGTACTTC
NA	NA	TRBV25-1	TRBJ1-4	CASSPGLQLPKLFF	TGTGCCAGCAGCCCTGGCCTACAACTTCCCAAACTGTTTTTT
NA	NA	TRBV10-3	TRBJ2-6	CAISDVGTEGSGANVLTF	TGTGCCATCAGTGATGTGGGGACCGAAGGCTCTGGGGCCAACGTCCTGACTTTC
few	TRBD1	TRBV19	TRBJ2-7	CASSTTGGNEQYF	TGTGCCAGTAGTACCACAGGGGGCAACGAGCAGTACTTC
many	NA	TRBV25-1	TRBJ2-7	CASVSPLVSEQYF	TGTGCCAGCGTCTCCCCATTAGTATCCGAGCAGTACTTC
once	NA	TRBV7-9	TRBJ2-1	CATARGSYNEQFF	TGTGCCACGGCTCGGGGATCCTACAATGAGCAGTTCTTC
NA	NA	TRBV7-9	TRBJ2-5	CASSQGPGQETQYF	TGTGCCAGCAGCCAGGGCCCAGGGCAAGAGACCCAGTACTTC
few	TRBD1	TRBV29-1	TRBJ1-5	CSASPQGVGYEHF	TGCAGCGCCTCTCCCCAGGGGGTTGGCTACGAGCATTTT
NA	NA	TRBV29-1	TRBJ2-6	CSTSSSGANVLTF	TGCAGCACTAGCTCTTCTGGGGCCAACGTCCTGACTTTC